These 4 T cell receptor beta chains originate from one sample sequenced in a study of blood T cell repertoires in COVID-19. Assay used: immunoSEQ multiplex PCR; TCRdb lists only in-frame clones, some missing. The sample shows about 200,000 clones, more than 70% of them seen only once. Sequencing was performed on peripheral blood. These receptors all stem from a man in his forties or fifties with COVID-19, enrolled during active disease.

The CDR3 sequence is CASSPGTGDSSGANVLTF. DNA for the CDR3: TGTGCCAGCAGCCCCGGGACAGGGGATAGCTCTGGGGCCAACGTCCTGACTTTC. V usage is TRBV5-6 and J usage is TRBJ2-6, with TRBD1 identical over 10 bases. The CDR3 covers 18 residues. CDR1 is SGHDT and CDR2 is YYEEEE in the germline V gene. V shed 4 bases, J shed 0 bases, and the junction held 7 bases outside the gene matches.

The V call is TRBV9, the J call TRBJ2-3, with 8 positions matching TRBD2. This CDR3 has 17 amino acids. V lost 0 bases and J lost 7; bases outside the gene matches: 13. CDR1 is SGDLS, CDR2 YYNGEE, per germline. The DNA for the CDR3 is TGTGCCAGCAGCGTAGCGGCAGGAGTAGCGGGGATTTATACGCAGTATTTT. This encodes CASSVAAGVAGIYTQYF.

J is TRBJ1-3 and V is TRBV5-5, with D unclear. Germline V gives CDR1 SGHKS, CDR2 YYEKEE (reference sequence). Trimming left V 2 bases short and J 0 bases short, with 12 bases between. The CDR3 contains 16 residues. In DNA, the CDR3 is TGTGCCAGCAGCTTTGGCGGTGCTAGCTCTGGAAACACCATATATTTT. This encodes CASSFGGASSGNTIYF.

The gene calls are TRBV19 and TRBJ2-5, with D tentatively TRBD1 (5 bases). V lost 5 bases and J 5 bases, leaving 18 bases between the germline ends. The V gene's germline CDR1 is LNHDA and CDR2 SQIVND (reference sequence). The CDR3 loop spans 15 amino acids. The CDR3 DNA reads TGTGCCAGTAGTGTTGCTTGGGGCAATCGGGAGACCCAGTACTTC. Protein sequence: CASSVAWGNRETQYF.